These 6 T cell receptor beta chains originate from one sample sequenced in a study of T cell responses to AZD1222 COVID-19 vaccine. Profiled with immunoSEQ multiplex PCR; TCRdb holds only in-frame clones, not every one. The table shows some 55,000 clones, with roughly nine tenths occurring only once. The sequences come from peripheral blood, collected on day 0 of AZD1222 vaccination. These receptors originate from an adult in good health.

J is TRBJ2-7 and V is TRBV19; 7 nucleotides align to TRBD1. CDR3 length: 15 amino acids. Trimming cost V 5 bases and J 1 base; bases outside gene matches: 8. Per germline, CDR1 LNHDA and CDR2 SQIVND (reference sequence). The CDR3: CASSRFGQVSYEQYF. DNA of the CDR3: TGTGCCAGTAGTCGATTTGGACAGGTGTCCTACGAGCAGTACTTC.

V usage is TRBV10-1 and J usage is TRBJ1-6, with D perhaps TRBD1 (6 bases). CDR1 is WNHNN, CDR2 SYGVQD, per germline (reference sequence). The CDR3 spans 14 residues. V was pared by 2 bases and J by 8 bases, with 10 bases between. For the CDR3, the DNA is TGCGCCAGCAGTGAGGACAGGACTTATTCACCCCTCCACTTT. As protein: CASSEDRTYSPLHF.

This clone was found a few times. The rearrangement uses TRBV6-5 and TRBJ2-7; D remains ambiguous. Germline CDR1 and CDR2: MNHEY and SVGAGI. The CDR3 spans 12 residues. Trimming cost V 6 bases and J 3 bases, with 9 bases left between them. CDR3 DNA: TGTGCCAGCAGCCTCTTGGGCTACGAGCAGTACTTC. Its translation: CASSLLGYEQYF.

This sequence joins TRBV3-1 (or the pseudogene TRBV3-2) and TRBJ1-4; D remains ambiguous. CDR1 is LGHDT, CDR2 YNNKEL, per germline (reference sequence). The V end lost 6 bases, the J end lost 0 bases, and 17 bases lay between the germline ends. The CDR3 length is 17 residues. CDR3 protein: CASRAPLGHATNEKLFF. The DNA of the CDR3 is TGTGCCAGCAGGGCGCCTCTGGGCCATGCAACTAATGAAAAACTGTTTTTT.

V and J are TRBV4-1 and TRBJ2-2; TRBD2 matches at 8 bases. The J segment lost 2 bases and the V segment lost 3 bases, leaving 2 bases of the junction unmatched. The CDR3 is 15 residues long. The V gene's germline CDR1 is MGHRA and CDR2 YSYEKL. CDR3 sequence (DNA): TGCGCCAGCAGCCACAGCGGGGGAAACACCGGGGAGCTGTTTTTT. Amino acids: CASSHSGGNTGELFF.

The chain couples TRBV7-6 to TRBJ1-3; no clear D gene. The CDR3 consists of 16 residues. V lost 1 base, J lost 0 bases, and 10 bases lay in between. Germline-derived CDR1 and CDR2 are SGHVS and FNYEAQ. CDR3 sequence (DNA): TGTGCCAGCAGCTTAGGACCGATGAGCTCTGGAAACACCATATATTTT. Protein product: CASSLGPMSSGNTIYF.